This T cell receptor (beta chain) came from a study of shared clonotypes between healthy human individuals. Overall study results and limits: Clonotype sharing among donors was thought likely to change with sequencing depth. In having few donors, the study represented limited genetic and exposure-history diversity.

This clone was recorded once. As yet, its antigen is unknown. Every immunoSEQ plate was one replicate of a subset's evenly spread DNA. Sequencing used immunoSEQ multiplex PCR; TCRdb keeps in-frame clones, though not all of them. The sample holds roughly 500,000 clones, about 85% seen once. Germline assignment: CDR1 SGHTA and CDR2 FQGNSA. This CDR3 region has 15 residues. V shed 1 base and J shed 3 bases, with 10 bases lying between them. The clonotype was recovered from a woman aged 40 to 50 in good health. Some clones in this sample may be carry-over from other donors' samples. Material: PBMCs. This sequence joins TRBV7-2 and TRBJ2-4, with D hard to call. DNA for the CDR3: TGTGCCAGCAGCTTAGGTGGGATAAACAAAAACATTCAGTACTTC. This translates into CASSLGGINKNIQYF. The whole variable domain, remainder taken from reference TRBV7-2 and TRBJ2-4, is GAGVSQSPSNKVTEKGKDVELRCDPISGHTALYWYRQSLGQGLEFLIYFQGNSAPDKSGLPSDRFSAERTGGSVSTLTIQRTQQEDSAVYLCASSLGGINKNIQYFGAGTRLSVL.